This T cell receptor (beta chain) was sequenced for a study of OX40 agonist ivuxolimab in advanced cancers. Study-level points and caveats: Average numbers of expanded clones were greater in CD8+ T cells than in CD4+.

TCRdb keeps only in-frame clones here, not all; method: immunoSEQ multiplex PCR. This sample carries approximately 26,000 clones, more than 70% of them seen once, and the ten largest clones take roughly 33%. Notes on this clone: As yet, its antigen is unknown.

The material was CD4+ or CD8+ T cells sorted from blood, obtained in a trial of the OX40 agonist ivuxolimab. The clonotype comes from an adult with an advanced solid tumor such as melanoma, head and neck, liver or kidney cancer.

In DNA, the CDR3 is TGTGCCAGCAGCCAAGACAATCAGGGGAGGTACGAGCAGTACTTC. Its translation is CASSQDNQGRYEQYF. The chain combines TRBV14 with TRBJ2-7; D might be TRBD1 or TRBD2, each matching 6 bases. Germline CDR1 and CDR2: SGHDN and FVKESK. The CDR3 covers 15 residues. The V gene lost 0 bases and the J gene lost 4 bases, with 13 bases spanning the gap. The complete variable domain, with remaining parts taken from reference TRBV14 and TRBJ2-7, reads EAGVTQFPSHSVIEKGQTVTLRCDPISGHDNLYWYRRVMGKEIKFLLHFVKESKQDESGMPNNRFLAERTGGTYSTLKVQPAELEDSGVYFCASSQDNQGRYEQYFGPGTRLTVT.